The 27 T cell receptor beta chains given below trace back to one sample, sequenced in a study of CD8+CD57+ T cells in acquired aplastic anemia. Genomic DNA served as template for TCR beta VDJ and CDR3 profiling. TCRdb used MiXCR to reprocess the reads, holding one entry per CDR3 protein. The profile shows about 170,000 distinct CDR3 sequences, under 75% of them singletons. The sample comprised sorted CD4+, CD8+, or CD8+CD57+ T cells (not recorded which) from PBMCs. Receptor source: a human donor in good health.

The genes are TRBV19 and TRBJ1-6; 7 bases are shared with TRBD1. J lost 10 bases, V lost 7 bases, and 10 bases had no gene match. This CDR3 comprises 14 residues. Germline V gene sequence: CDR1 LNHDA, CDR2 SQIVND (reference sequence). CDR3 in amino acids: CASTLGQDESPLHF. DNA of the CDR3: TGTGCCAGTACCCTCGGACAGGACGAATCACCCCTCCACTTT.

This clonotype was found a few times. The rearrangement links TRBV19 to TRBJ1-1; TRBD1 is a possible D gene (6 bases). V lost 5 bases, J lost 2 bases, and 12 bases lay in between. The germline V gene encodes CDR1 LNHDA and CDR2 SQIVND (reference sequence). CDR3 length: 14 amino acids. CDR3 sequence reads: CASSLGQINTEAFF. The CDR3 coding sequence is TGTGCCAGTAGTCTCGGACAGATCAACACTGAAGCTTTCTTT.

This clonotype showed up just a few times. In nucleotides, the CDR3 is TGTGCCAGCACCACTGAAAGGGCTGAAGCTTTCTTT. This gives the protein CASTTERAEAFF. The V and J genes are TRBV25-1 and TRBJ1-1; D remains ambiguous. The CDR3 has 12 amino acids. Germline CDR1 reads MGHDK; CDR2 reads SYGVNS. V lost 7 bases to trimming and J lost 6 bases, with 12 bases between them.

The chain uses TRBV5-6 and TRBJ1-2; 7 positions agree with TRBD1. The ends lost 7 bases at V and 4 bases at J; junction bases unmatched: 10. Germline CDR1 and CDR2: SGHDT and YYEEEE. The CDR3 loop spans 14 amino acids. In DNA form, the CDR3 reads TGTGCCAGCCGTCCCATGACAGGGTCCTATGGCTACACCTTC. Protein product: CASRPMTGSYGYTF.

This clonotype has a count of ten or more. The chain is built from TRBV12-3 or TRBV12-4 and TRBJ2-5, with TRBD1 identical over 7 bases. The CDR3 totals 14 residues. V lost 3 bases, J lost 5 bases, and 6 bases stayed unmatched. The chain's CDR3 is CASSFGTVAETQYF. DNA for the CDR3: TGTGCCAGCAGTTTCGGGACAGTTGCTGAGACCCAGTACTTC.

This clonotype occurred many times. The chain carries TRBV11-3 and TRBJ1-2; TRBD1 aligns across 7 bases. The germline V gene has CDR1 SGHNT and CDR2 YENEEA. The CDR3 length is 15 residues. The V gene end was trimmed by 8 bases and the J gene end by 1 base; junction bases not matched to a gene: 10. The CDR3 DNA reads TGTGCCAGCGGAGCAATGCAGGGGGATAACTATGGCTACACCTTC. As protein: CASGAMQGDNYGYTF.

The genes are TRBV7-3 and TRBJ2-4; D assignment may be TRBD1 or TRBD2 (5 bases each). The CDR3 sequence is 15 residues long. V was pared by 5 bases and J by 1 base, with 12 bases between. Germline CDR1 and CDR2: SGHTA and FQGTGA. CDR3 sequence (DNA): TGTGCCAGCAGCCTCAGTGGGGGTGCCAAAAACATTCAGTACTTC. This encodes CASSLSGGAKNIQYF.

V is TRBV7-3 and J is TRBJ2-7, with D unresolved. Germline V gives CDR1 SGHTA, CDR2 FQGTGA. V lost 9 bases and J lost 2, with 17 bases in between. This CDR3 is 14 amino acids long. The CDR3 coding sequence is TGTGCCAGTAACCGTCCGGGTTTCCCCTACGAGCAGTACTTC. Translating gives CASNRPGFPYEQYF.

This clonotype occurred a few times. This chain connects TRBV24-1 to TRBJ1-5; tentative D call: TRBD1 (5 bases). Germline V gives CDR1 KGHDR, CDR2 SFDVKD. CDR3 length equals 15 residues. Trimming removed 6 bases at V and 0 bases at J, with 11 bases between. CDR3 region: CATSLAGYSNQPQHF. CDR3 DNA: TGTGCCACCAGTTTGGCAGGGTATAGCAATCAGCCCCAGCATTTT.

The CDR3 sequence: CSAPSTAAGYEQYF. CDR3 DNA sequence: TGCAGTGCCCCGTCGACGGCCGCCGGGTACGAGCAGTACTTC. The chain is built from TRBV20-1 and TRBJ2-7; D gene ambiguous. This CDR3 comprises 14 residues. With 6 bases removed from V and 4 bases from J, the gap between germline ends came to 19 bases. Per the germline V gene, CDR1 is DFQATT and CDR2 is SNEGSKA (reference sequence).

The CDR3 loop is CASNYLAGSYEQYF. CDR3 nucleotides: TGTGCCAGCAACTACCTGGCGGGCTCCTACGAGCAGTACTTC. The gene calls are TRBV6-5 and TRBJ2-7; D possibly corresponds to TRBD2 (5 bases). This CDR3 has 14 amino acids. The V end was cut by 7 bases, the J end by 0 bases, with 13 bases between. Germline V gene lookup returns CDR1 MNHEY and CDR2 SVGAGI.

The chain combines TRBV5-5 with TRBJ2-5; D is uncertain. Germline V gene data show CDR1 as SGHKS and CDR2 as YYEKEE (reference sequence). Trimming stripped 0 bases from V and 3 bases from J, with 12 bases between. The CDR3 has 15 residues. DNA of the CDR3: TGTGCCAGCAGCTTGGCCATGCGCTCTGAAGAGACCCAGTACTTC. Translating it yields CASSLAMRSEETQYF.

This clonotype turned up a few times. The gene calls are TRBV20-1 and TRBJ2-7, with D maybe TRBD1 (6 bases). The CDR3 has 15 residues. With 6 bases removed from V and 2 bases from J, the gap between germline ends came to 20 bases. Germline V lookup: CDR1 DFQATT, CDR2 SNEGSKA (reference sequence). The CDR3 DNA reads TGCAGTGCCAGGGGAGCAGGGAGTCTCGCCTACGAGCAGTACTTC. The encoded protein is CSARGAGSLAYEQYF.

This chain connects TRBV6-5 to TRBJ1-6, with D unresolved. The germline V and J ends were trimmed by 4 bases and 2 bases, with 3 bases remaining between them. The germline V gene encodes CDR1 MNHEY and CDR2 SVGAGI. The length of the CDR3 is 13 residues. CDR3 sequence (DNA): TGTGCCAGCAGTTCAGCCTATAATTCACCCCTCCACTTT. Amino acids: CASSSAYNSPLHF.

Of note for this clonotype: This clone may be a read error of a much larger clone one base away. The chain combines TRBV5-6 with TRBJ2-5; D is undetermined. Between the trimmed V and J ends, which lost 3 bases and 4 bases, there was a span of 10 bases. The CDR3 consists of 13 residues. The V gene's germline CDR1 is SGHDT and CDR2 YYEEEE. The CDR3 is CASSSREGETQYF. The DNA for the CDR3 is TGTGCCAGCAGCTCCCGTGAAGGAGAGACCCAGTACTTC.

This clonotype was seen ten or more times. V gene TRBV3-1 combines with J gene TRBJ2-7; D is undetermined. Germline V lookup: CDR1 LGHDT, CDR2 YNNKEL (reference sequence). The CDR3 extends over 13 amino acids. V dropped 0 bases and J dropped 5 bases, with 8 bases sitting between them. The CDR3 spells CASSQDVLHEQYF. The CDR3 nucleotides read TGTGCCAGCAGCCAAGACGTACTCCACGAGCAGTACTTC.

A remark on this clonotype: The CDR3 carries no conserved terminal phenylalanine or tryptophan, so it likely arises from a read error. The chain is built from TRBV19 and TRBJ2-1; maybe TRBD2 (5 bases). Germline values: CDR1 LNHDA, CDR2 SQIVND (reference sequence). The CDR3 extends over 15 amino acids. CDR3: CAGSIIPGSLNEQFS. CDR3 DNA: TGTGCCGGTAGTATAATCCCGGGGTCTCTAAATGAGCAGTTCTCC.

This clonotype has only one observation. V gene TRBV4-2 combines with J gene TRBJ1-5; no clear D. This CDR3 has 15 residues. Germline loops: CDR1 LGHNA, CDR2 YNFKEQ. V dropped 1 base and J dropped 3 bases, with 10 bases sitting between them. CDR3 sequence: CASSQGRSLNQPQHF. CDR3 nucleotides: TGTGCCAGCAGCCAAGGCAGGAGCCTCAATCAGCCCCAGCATTTT.

The chain links TRBV7-2 to TRBJ1-3, with D perhaps matching TRBD1 (6 bases). Germline V gene sequence: CDR1 SGHTA, CDR2 FQGNSA. CDR3 length equals 15 residues. Trimming removed 4 bases at V and 3 bases at J, with 13 bases between. The CDR3 spells CASSWGGDNGNTIYF. As DNA, the CDR3 is TGTGCCAGCAGCTGGGGGGGGGACAATGGAAACACCATATATTTT.

This chain uses TRBV7-2 with TRBJ2-7; 8 positions agree with TRBD2. Unmatched junction bases numbered 8, after V lost 3 bases and J lost 4 bases. The germline V gene encodes CDR1 SGHTA and CDR2 FQGNSA. This CDR3 is 15 amino acids long. CDR3: CASSFVTGGRYEQYF. CDR3 DNA sequence: TGTGCCAGCAGCTTTGTTACGGGGGGGCGTTACGAGCAGTACTTC.

The V and J genes are TRBV10-3 and TRBJ1-1; D gene uncertain. CDR1 ENHRY and CDR2 SYGVKD come from the germline V gene. Trimming removed 3 bases from V and 3 bases from J, with 14 bases in between. The CDR3 is 15 residues long. The CDR3 protein is CAISDIDYQDTEAFF. The CDR3 coding sequence is TGTGCCATCAGTGATATCGACTACCAGGACACTGAAGCTTTCTTT.

Ten or more counts support this clonotype. This chain uses TRBV6-6 with TRBJ2-7, with D uncertain. The V gene lost 8 bases and the J gene lost 3 bases, with 2 bases spanning the gap. This CDR3 region has 9 residues. Germline CDR1 is MNHNY and CDR2 is SVGAGI (reference sequence). The CDR3 protein is CASGYEQYF. In DNA, the CDR3 is TGTGCCAGCGGCTACGAGCAGTACTTC.

The chain combines TRBV7-3 with TRBJ2-3; 10 positions match TRBD2. V lost 5 bases, J lost 0 bases, and 8 bases stayed unmatched. The CDR3 is 17 amino acids. CDR1 and CDR2 from the germline V gene are SGHTA and FQGTGA. The CDR3 DNA is TGTGCCAGCAGCCTGAGGACTAGCGGATCTAGCACAGATACGCAGTATTTT. Its protein is CASSLRTSGSSTDTQYF.

Remarks on this clonotype: Germline and junction disagree at one end, which may indicate a read error. The rearrangement joins TRBV7-7 to TRBJ1-4, with 7 bases identical to TRBD1. The CDR3 consists of 21 residues. CDR1 is SSHAT, CDR2 FNYEAQ, per germline (reference sequence). The CDR3 DNA follows: TGTGCTAGCAGCCCTAGGGGGACAGCTAACCCGATCCAGACGGCTAGTGAAAAACTGTTTTTT. Its protein product is CASSPRGTANPIQTASEKLFF.

This clonotype was recorded at least ten times. This chain connects TRBV4-3 to TRBJ2-1; 12 nucleotides line up with TRBD2. Per germline, CDR1 LGHNA and CDR2 YSLEER. The CDR3 runs 17 residues. Unmatched junction bases numbered 10, after V lost 5 bases and J lost 5 bases. DNA for the CDR3: TGCGCCAGCAGCTCTTCGACTAGCGGGAGTATTCACAATGAGCAGTTCTTC. Encoded protein: CASSSSTSGSIHNEQFF.

This clonotype occurred once. V usage is TRBV20-1 and J usage is TRBJ1-2; D not certain. The CDR3 contains 10 residues. Trimming shortened V by 1 base and J by 4 bases, and 1 base separated the two germline ends. Germline CDR1 DFQATT, CDR2 SNEGSKA (reference sequence). The DNA of the CDR3 is TGCAGTGCTAGAGCCTATGGCTACACCTTC. Amino acids: CSARAYGYTF.

The chain combines TRBV10-3 with TRBJ1-2; D may be TRBD1 (5 bases). Trimming removed 7 bases at V and 5 bases at J, with 14 bases between. The CDR3 covers 13 residues. Germline assignment: CDR1 ENHRY and CDR2 SYGVKD. CDR3 in DNA: TGTGCCATCACTCCCGACAGAGCGTATGGCTACACCTTC. Translation gives CAITPDRAYGYTF.